This entry concerns a single T cell receptor beta chain. Unmatched junction bases numbered 5, after V lost 5 bases and J lost 5 bases. Looked up from germline, CDR1 is SGHVS and CDR2 is FNYEAQ. The CDR3 loop spans 15 amino acids. The data derive from a study of cytomegalovirus exposure and HLA in healthy donors. Use of 60 Vbeta and 13 Jbeta primers characterized the PCR. Repertoires were generated with immunoSEQ multiplex PCR, while TCRdb's copy carries only in-frame clones and drops some. The sample shows some 130,000 clones, and 1.5% to 2% sits with its ten largest clones. Sequenced: PBMCs. The rearrangement uses TRBV7-6 and TRBJ2-2, with 10 bases identical to TRBD1. This sequence originates from a man younger than 35 in good health and CMV-seronegative. This CDR3 is CASSPRTGGTGELFF. CDR3 nucleotide sequence: TGTGCCAGCAGCCCACGGACAGGGGGAACCGGGGAGCTGTTTTTT.